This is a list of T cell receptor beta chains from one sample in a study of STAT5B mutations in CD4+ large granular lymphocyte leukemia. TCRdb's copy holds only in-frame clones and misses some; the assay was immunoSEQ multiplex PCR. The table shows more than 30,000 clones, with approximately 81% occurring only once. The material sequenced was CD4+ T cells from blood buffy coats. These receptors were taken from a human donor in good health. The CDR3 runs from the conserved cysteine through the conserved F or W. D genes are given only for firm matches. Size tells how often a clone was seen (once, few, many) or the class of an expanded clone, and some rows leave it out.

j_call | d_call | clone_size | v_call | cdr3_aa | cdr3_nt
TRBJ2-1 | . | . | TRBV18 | CASSPRGSRPENEQFF | TGTGCCAGCTCACCACGGGGCAGTCGGCCTGAGAATGAGCAGTTCTTC
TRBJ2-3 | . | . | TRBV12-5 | CASGSGPPADTQYF | TGTGCTAGTGGTTCCGGGCCCCCTGCTGATACGCAGTATTTT
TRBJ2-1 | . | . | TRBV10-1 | CASSKGEPSANEQFF | TGCGCCAGCAGTAAGGGCGAGCCCTCGGCCAATGAGCAGTTCTTC
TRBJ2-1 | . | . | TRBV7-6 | CASSRRLASSYNEQFF | TGTGCCAGCAGCCGGAGGCTTGCTAGCTCCTACAATGAGCAGTTCTTC
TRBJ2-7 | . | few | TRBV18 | CASSPLASVYEQYF | TGTGCCAGCTCACCCCTGGCATCGGTATACGAGCAGTACTTC
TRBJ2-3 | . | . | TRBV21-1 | CARGTDTQYF | TGTGCCAGAGGAACAGATACGCAGTATTTT
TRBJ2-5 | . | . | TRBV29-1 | CSSRGGGSETQYF | TGCAGCTCCCGGGGAGGAGGGTCAGAGACCCAGTACTTC
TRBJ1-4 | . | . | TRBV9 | CASSVGSGVGEKLFF | TGTGCCAGCAGCGTAGGCAGTGGGGTCGGTGAAAAACTGTTTTTT
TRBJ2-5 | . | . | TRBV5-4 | CASSLRRQGGGETQYF | TGTGCCAGCAGCTTGCGACGACAGGGAGGTGGGGAGACCCAGTACTTC
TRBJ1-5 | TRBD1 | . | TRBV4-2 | CASSQESGQGYQPQHF | TGTGCCAGCAGCCAAGAGTCGGGACAGGGCTATCAGCCCCAGCATTTT
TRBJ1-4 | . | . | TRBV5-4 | CASSSYQGREKLFF | TGTGCCAGCAGCTCATACCAGGGTCGGGAAAAACTGTTTTTT
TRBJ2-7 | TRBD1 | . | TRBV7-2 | CASSSDRRYEQYF | TGTGCCAGCAGCTCGGACAGGCGATACGAGCAGTACTTC
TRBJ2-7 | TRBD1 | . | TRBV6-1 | CASCTGDGSYEQYF | TGTGCCAGCTGTACAGGGGACGGTTCCTACGAGCAGTACTTC
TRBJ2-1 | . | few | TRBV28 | CASTSGGRESSYNEQFF | TGTGCCAGCACGTCCGGGGGGCGGGAGTCGTCCTACAATGAGCAGTTCTTC
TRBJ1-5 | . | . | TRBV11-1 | CASSPGSNQPQHF | TGTGCCAGCAGCCCTGGGAGCAATCAGCCCCAGCATTTT
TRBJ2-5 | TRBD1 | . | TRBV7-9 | CASSPGTEETQYF | TGTGCCAGCAGCCCCGGGACAGAAGAGACCCAGTACTTC
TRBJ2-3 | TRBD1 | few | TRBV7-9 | CASSLNRGDPWSDTQYF | TGTGCCAGCAGCTTAAACAGGGGCGATCCCTGGTCAGATACGCAGTATTTT
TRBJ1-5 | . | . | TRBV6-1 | CASSARGAGNQPQHF | TGTGCCAGCAGTGCCCGAGGGGCAGGGAATCAGCCCCAGCATTTT
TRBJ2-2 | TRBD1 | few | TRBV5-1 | CASSLSGTGNTGELFF | TGCGCCAGCAGCTTATCCGGGACAGGGAACACCGGGGAGCTGTTTTTT
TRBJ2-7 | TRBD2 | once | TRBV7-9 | CASSSGLATYEQYF | TGTGCCAGCAGCTCCGGACTAGCCACCTACGAGCAGTACTTC
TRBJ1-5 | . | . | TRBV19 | CASTPALYSNQPQHF | TGTGCCAGTACCCCGGCCCTTTATAGCAATCAGCCCCAGCATTTT
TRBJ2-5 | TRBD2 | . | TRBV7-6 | CASSSAGVLVSAQYF | TGTGCCAGCAGTTCAGCGGGGGTGCTTGTGTCGGCCCAGTACTTC
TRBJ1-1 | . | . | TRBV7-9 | CASRRGGQNTEAFF | TGTGCCAGCAGGCGGGGGGGGCAGAACACTGAAGCTTTCTTT
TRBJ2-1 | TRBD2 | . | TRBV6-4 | CASTLGTSGLVRDEQFF | TGTGCCAGCACCCTAGGGACTAGCGGGTTAGTAAGGGATGAGCAGTTCTTC
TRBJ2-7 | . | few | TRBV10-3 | CAISEAGTPTYEQYF | TGTGCCATCAGTGAGGCCGGGACGCCTACCTACGAGCAGTACTTC
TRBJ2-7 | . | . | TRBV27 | CASSSSSRPPNPYEQYF | TGTGCCAGCAGTTCCTCCTCCCGACCGCCGAACCCCTACGAGCAGTACTTC
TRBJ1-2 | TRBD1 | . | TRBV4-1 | CASSHILRDSVRKNYGYTF | TGCGCCAGCAGCCATATCCTCCGGGACAGCGTGAGAAAAAACTATGGCTACACCTTC
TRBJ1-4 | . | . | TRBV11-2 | CASSFGVSEKLFF | TGTGCCAGCAGCTTTGGGGTTAGCGAAAAACTGTTTTTT
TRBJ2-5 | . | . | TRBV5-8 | CASSSTGSPTQYF | TGTGCCAGCAGCAGTACGGGATCTCCTACCCAGTACTTC
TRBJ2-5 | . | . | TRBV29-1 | CSVEPGGETQYF | TGCAGCGTTGAGCCGGGTGGGGAGACCCAGTACTTC